The subject of this entry is one T cell receptor (beta chain). This specimen comes from a study of blood T cell repertoires in COVID-19. About the study: Samples taken during acute and convalescent COVID-19 were collected in the United States, Italy and Spain.

Produced via immunoSEQ multiplex PCR; TCRdb's table is partial and in-frame only. Of around 240,000 clones listed, around 84% are singletons. The V gene's germline CDR1 is SQVTM and CDR2 ANQGSEA. The CDR3 sequence is 14 residues long. Germline trimming cut 5 bases from V and 3 bases from J; bases unmatched to any gene: 5. The receptor comes from a middle-aged woman who had recovered from COVID-19. The sequencing sample was made of peripheral blood. The V gene is TRBV29-1, the J gene TRBJ2-7; 12 bases are a match to TRBD2. The CDR3: CSVTLAGGNYEQYF. The CDR3 DNA sequence: TGCAGCGTTACCCTAGCGGGGGGGAACTACGAGCAGTACTTC.